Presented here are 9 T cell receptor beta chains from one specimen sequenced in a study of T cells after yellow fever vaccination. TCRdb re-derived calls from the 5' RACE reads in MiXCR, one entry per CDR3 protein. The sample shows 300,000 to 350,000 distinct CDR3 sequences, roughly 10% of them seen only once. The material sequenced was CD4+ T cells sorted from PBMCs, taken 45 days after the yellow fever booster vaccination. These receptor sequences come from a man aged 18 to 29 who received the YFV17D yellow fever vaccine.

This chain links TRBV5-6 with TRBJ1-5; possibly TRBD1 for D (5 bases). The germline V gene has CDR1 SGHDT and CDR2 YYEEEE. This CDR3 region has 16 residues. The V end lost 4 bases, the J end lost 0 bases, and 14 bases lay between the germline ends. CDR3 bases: TGTGCCAGCAGCAGTGGGGGGTATTTTAGCAATCAGCCCCAGCATTTT. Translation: CASSSGGYFSNQPQHF.

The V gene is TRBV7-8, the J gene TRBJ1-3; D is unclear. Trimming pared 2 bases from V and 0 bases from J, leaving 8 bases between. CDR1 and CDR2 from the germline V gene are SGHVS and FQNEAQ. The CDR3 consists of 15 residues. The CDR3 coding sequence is TGTGCCAGCAGCTTATCAGCAAGCTCTGGAAACACCATATATTTT. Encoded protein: CASSLSASSGNTIYF.

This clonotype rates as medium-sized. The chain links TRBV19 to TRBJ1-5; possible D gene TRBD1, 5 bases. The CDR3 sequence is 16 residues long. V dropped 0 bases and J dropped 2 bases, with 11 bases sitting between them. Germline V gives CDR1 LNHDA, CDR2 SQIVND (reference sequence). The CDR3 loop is CASSIDGAGGNQPQHF. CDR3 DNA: TGTGCCAGTAGTATAGATGGGGCAGGAGGCAATCAGCCCCAGCATTTT.

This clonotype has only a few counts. The CDR3 reads CASSLVPRPSTDTQYF. For the CDR3, the DNA is TGTGCCAGCAGCTTAGTTCCGCGTCCTAGCACAGATACGCAGTATTTT. The chain combines TRBV7-2 with TRBJ2-3, with D uncertain. V lost 1 base and J 0 bases, leaving 11 bases between the germline ends. Germline values: CDR1 SGHTA, CDR2 FQGNSA. This CDR3 is 16 amino acids long.

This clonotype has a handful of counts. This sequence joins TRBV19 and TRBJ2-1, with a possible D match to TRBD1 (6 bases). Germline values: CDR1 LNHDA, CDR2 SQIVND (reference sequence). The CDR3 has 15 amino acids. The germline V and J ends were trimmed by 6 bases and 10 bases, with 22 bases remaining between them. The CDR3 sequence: CASRVRGTRAGEQFF. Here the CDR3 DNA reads TGTGCCAGTAGAGTTAGGGGGACACGGGCCGGGGAGCAGTTCTTC.

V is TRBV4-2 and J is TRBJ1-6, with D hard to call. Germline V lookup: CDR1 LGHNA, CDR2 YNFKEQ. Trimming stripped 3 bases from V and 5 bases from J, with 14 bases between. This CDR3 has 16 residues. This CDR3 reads CASSQNPAVDNSPLHF. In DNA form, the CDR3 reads TGTGCCAGCAGCCAGAACCCCGCGGTAGATAATTCACCCCTCCACTTT.

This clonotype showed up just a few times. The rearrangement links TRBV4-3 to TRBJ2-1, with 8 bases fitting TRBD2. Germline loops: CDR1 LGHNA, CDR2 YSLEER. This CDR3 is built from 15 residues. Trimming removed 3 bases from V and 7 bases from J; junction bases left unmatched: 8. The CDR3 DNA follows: TGCGCCAGCAGCCACAGCGGGACTAGGTCGAATGAGCAGTTCTTC. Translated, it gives CASSHSGTRSNEQFF.

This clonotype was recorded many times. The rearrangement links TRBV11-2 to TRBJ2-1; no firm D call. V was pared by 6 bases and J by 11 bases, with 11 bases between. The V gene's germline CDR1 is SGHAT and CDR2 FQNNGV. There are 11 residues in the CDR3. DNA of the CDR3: TGTGCCAGCAGTTTCGGACGTCAGCAGTTCTTC. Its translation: CASSFGRQQFF. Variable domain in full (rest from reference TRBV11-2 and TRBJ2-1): EAGVAQSPRYKIIEKRQSVAFWCNPISGHATLYWYQQILGQGPKLLIQFQNNGVVDDSQLPKDRFSAERLKGVDSTLKIQPAKLEDSAVYLCASSFGRQQFFGPGTRLTVL.

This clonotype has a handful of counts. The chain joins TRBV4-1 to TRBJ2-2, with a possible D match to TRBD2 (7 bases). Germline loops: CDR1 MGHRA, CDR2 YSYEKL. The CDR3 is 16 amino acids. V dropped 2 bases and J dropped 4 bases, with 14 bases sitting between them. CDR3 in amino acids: CASSQTGGGSTGELFF. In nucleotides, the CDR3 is TGCGCCAGCAGCCAAACGGGGGGCGGGAGCACCGGGGAGCTGTTTTTT.